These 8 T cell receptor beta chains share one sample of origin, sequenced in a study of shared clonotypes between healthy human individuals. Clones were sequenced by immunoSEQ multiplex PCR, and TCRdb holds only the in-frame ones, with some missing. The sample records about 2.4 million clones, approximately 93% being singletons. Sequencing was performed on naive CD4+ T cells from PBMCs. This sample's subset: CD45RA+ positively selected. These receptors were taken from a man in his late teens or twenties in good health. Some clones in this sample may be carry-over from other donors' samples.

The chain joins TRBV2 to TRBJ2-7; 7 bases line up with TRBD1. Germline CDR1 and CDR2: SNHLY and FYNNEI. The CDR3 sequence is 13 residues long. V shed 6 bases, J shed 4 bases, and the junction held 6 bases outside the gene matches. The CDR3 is CASSRGTVYEQYF. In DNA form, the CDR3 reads TGTGCCAGCAGCAGGGGGACAGTATACGAGCAGTACTTC. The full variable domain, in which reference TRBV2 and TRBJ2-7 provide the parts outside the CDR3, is EPEVTQTPSHQVTQMGQEVILRCVPISNHLYFYWYRQILGQKVEFLVSFYNNEISEKSEIFDDQFSVERPDGSNFTLKIRSTKLEDSAMYFCASSRGTVYEQYFGPGTRLTVT.

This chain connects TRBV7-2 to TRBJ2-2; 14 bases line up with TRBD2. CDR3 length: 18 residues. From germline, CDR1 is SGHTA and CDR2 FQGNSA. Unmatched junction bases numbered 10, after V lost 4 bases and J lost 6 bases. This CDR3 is CASSYQLGLAGDAGELFF. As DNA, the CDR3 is TGTGCCAGCAGCTACCAATTGGGACTAGCGGGAGATGCCGGGGAGCTGTTTTTT. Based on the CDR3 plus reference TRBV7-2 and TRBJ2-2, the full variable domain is GAGVSQSPSNKVTEKGKDVELRCDPISGHTALYWYRQSLGQGLEFLIYFQGNSAPDKSGLPSDRFSAERTGGSVSTLTIQRTQQEDSAVYLCASSYQLGLAGDAGELFFGEGSRLTVL.

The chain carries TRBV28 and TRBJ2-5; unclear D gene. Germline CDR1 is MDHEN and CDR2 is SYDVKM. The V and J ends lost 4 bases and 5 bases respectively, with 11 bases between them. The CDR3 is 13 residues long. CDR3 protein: CASSSTPAETQYF. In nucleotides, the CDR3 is TGTGCCAGCAGTTCCACCCCGGCGGAGACCCAGTACTTC.

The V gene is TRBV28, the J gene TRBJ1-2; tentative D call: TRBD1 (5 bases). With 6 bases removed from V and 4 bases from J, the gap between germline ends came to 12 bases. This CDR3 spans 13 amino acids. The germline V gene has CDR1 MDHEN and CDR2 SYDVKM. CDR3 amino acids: CASSLRVGYGYTF. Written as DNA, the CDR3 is TGTGCCAGCAGCCTCAGGGTGGGCTATGGCTACACCTTC.

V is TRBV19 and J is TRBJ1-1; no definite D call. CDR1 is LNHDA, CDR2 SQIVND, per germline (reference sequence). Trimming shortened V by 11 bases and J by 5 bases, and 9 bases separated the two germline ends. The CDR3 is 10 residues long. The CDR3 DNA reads TGTGCCGGGTTATGGACTGAAGCTTTCTTT. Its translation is CAGLWTEAFF. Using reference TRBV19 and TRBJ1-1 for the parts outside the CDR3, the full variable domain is DGGITQSPKYLFRKEGQNVTLSCEQNLNHDAMYWYRQDPGQGLRLIYYSQIVNDFQKGDIAEGYSVSREKKESFPLTVTSAQKNPTAFYLCAGLWTEAFFGQGTRLTVV.

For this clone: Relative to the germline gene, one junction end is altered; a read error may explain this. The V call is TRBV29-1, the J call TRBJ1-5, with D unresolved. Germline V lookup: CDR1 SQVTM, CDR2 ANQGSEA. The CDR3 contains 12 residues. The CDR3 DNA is TGCAGCGTTAAAGAAATCAATCAGCCCCAGCATTTT. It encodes CSVKEINQPQHF.

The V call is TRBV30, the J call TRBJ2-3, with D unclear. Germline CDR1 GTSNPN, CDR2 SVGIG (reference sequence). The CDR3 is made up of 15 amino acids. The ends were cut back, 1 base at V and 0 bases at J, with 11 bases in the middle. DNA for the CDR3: TGTGCCTGGAGTGGACCAGGTTCAAGCACAGATACGCAGTATTTT. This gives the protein CAWSGPGSSTDTQYF.

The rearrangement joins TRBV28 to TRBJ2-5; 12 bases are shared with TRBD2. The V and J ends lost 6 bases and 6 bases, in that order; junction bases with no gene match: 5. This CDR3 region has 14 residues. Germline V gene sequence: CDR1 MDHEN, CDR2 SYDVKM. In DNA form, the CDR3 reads TGTGCCAGCAGGCCTAGCGGGAGGGAAAAGACCCAGTACTTC. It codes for CASRPSGREKTQYF.